This is a list of T cell receptor beta chains from one sample in a study of cytomegalovirus exposure and HLA in healthy donors. The method was immunoSEQ multiplex PCR; TCRdb's version includes in-frame clones alone and lacks a portion of them. The data show about 200,000 clones, over 65% seen once. Sequencing was carried out using PBMCs. These TCRs come from a woman aged 25 to 39 in good health and CMV-seronegative. CDR3s include the opening cysteine and the closing phenylalanine or tryptophan. A D gene is named only where the DNA matches it firmly. A row's size may be missing; if present it is once, few, many or a size class.

d_call j_call v_call clone_size cdr3_nt cdr3_aa
. TRBJ2-5 TRBV21-1 . TGTGCCAGCAGCAAAATCCCGGGTTGGGAGACCCAGTACTTC CASSKIPGWETQYF
TRBD1 TRBJ1-1 TRBV6-1 . TGTGCCAGCAGCCGGGACAGGGGTTGGGGCACTGAAGCTTTCTTT CASSRDRGWGTEAFF
. TRBJ1-4 TRBV6-1 . TGTGCCAGCAGCCGGGACTTTGCAACTAATGAAAAACTGTTTTTT CASSRDFATNEKLFF
TRBD2 TRBJ2-3 TRBV11-2 once TGTGCCAGCAGCTTAGACGGGGGGGCAGATACGCAGTATTTT CASSLDGGADTQYF
. TRBJ1-4 TRBV7-9 . TGTGCCAGCAGCTTAGGTTACAGTTTCAATGAAAAACTGTTTTTT CASSLGYSFNEKLFF
. TRBJ2-1 TRBV9 . TGTGCCAGCAGCGCCCAACTACTCGATGAGCAGTTCTTC CASSAQLLDEQFF
. TRBJ1-1 TRBV4-1 few TGCGCCAGCAGCCAATACCAGACAGCACCGCTTGAAGCTTTCTTT CASSQYQTAPLEAFF
. TRBJ1-1 TRBV18 . TGTGCCAGCTCACCCCGCTATTTAAACACTGAAGCTTTCTTT CASSPRYLNTEAFF
. TRBJ2-5 TRBV27 . TGTGCCAGCAGGGCGGGGCGCCTGCAAGAGACCCAGTACTTC CASRAGRLQETQYF
TRBD2 TRBJ2-3 TRBV9 . TGTGCCAGCAGCGTAGCTAGCGGGGGGCCAAGTCGGTTT CASSVASGGPSRF
TRBD2 TRBJ2-3 TRBV27 . TGTGCCAGCAGTTTATTTGGGACTAGCGGGAGGATTGATACGCAGTATTTT CASSLFGTSGRIDTQYF
. TRBJ1-4 TRBV21-1 . TGTGCCAGCAGCGACCACCCGGGGGGGGAAAAACTGTTTTTT CASSDHPGGEKLFF
TRBD2 TRBJ2-3 TRBV2 few TGTGCCAGCAGACTCTTAAGCGGGAGGGGCACAGATACGCAGTATTTT CASRLLSGRGTDTQYF
. TRBJ1-1 TRBV4-1 . TGCGCCAGCAGCCACTTACTAGGTTGGAGGACTGAAGCTTTCTTT CASSHLLGWRTEAFF
. TRBJ2-7 TRBV21-1 . TGTGCCAGCAGCCTTATCGGGGGCGACAGGGCCCATCCCCATACATCCTACGAGCAGTACTTC CASSLIGGDRAHPHTSYEQYF
TRBD1 TRBJ1-2 TRBV30 . TGTGCCTGGAGTCTGACAGGGGGAGGCTACACCTTC CAWSLTGGGYTF
TRBD1 TRBJ2-1 TRBV7-3 . TGTGCCAGCAGCTTAACAGGGACAGGGGTCAATGAGCAGTTCTTC CASSLTGTGVNEQFF
TRBD1 TRBJ1-1 TRBV4-2 few TGTGCCAGCAGCCAAGAAATAGGGACAGGGGGGGACACTGAAGCTTTCTTT CASSQEIGTGGDTEAFF
. TRBJ2-5 TRBV2 . TGTGCCAGCAGTGAGTGGTTAGCTGGAGGGACCCAGTACTTC CASSEWLAGGTQYF
. TRBJ2-2 TRBV9 . TGTGCCAGCAGCGCCGAGGGCCTCACCGGGGAGCTGTTTTTT CASSAEGLTGELFF
TRBD1 TRBJ2-7 TRBV10-1 few TGCGCCAGGGGGACAGGGCCCTACGAGCAGTACTTC CARGTGPYEQYF
TRBD1 TRBJ1-5 TRBV4-1 . TGCGCCAGCAGCCCCCGGGACAGGGGCTTCCTCAATCAGCCCCAGCATTTT CASSPRDRGFLNQPQHF
TRBD1 TRBJ1-2 TRBV5-4 . TGTGCCAGCAGCAAGACAGGGGTCAGGTATGGCTACACCTTC CASSKTGVRYGYTF
TRBD1 TRBJ1-1 TRBV5-6 . TGTGCCAGCAGCTACCCCGGGACAGGGTTGAACACTGAAGCTTTCTTT CASSYPGTGLNTEAFF
. TRBJ2-3 TRBV7-3 . TGTGCCAGCAGCCCGGGGGGCACAGATACGCAGTATTTT CASSPGGTDTQYF
TRBD1 TRBJ1-1 TRBV2 . TGTGCCAGCAGTGAAGCGGGGACAGGAAGGTCTTTCTTT CASSEAGTGRSFF
TRBD1 TRBJ1-6 TRBV29-1 . TGCAGCGTTGGGGCAGGGGGAAATTCACCCCTCCACTTT CSVGAGGNSPLHF
TRBD1 TRBJ2-2 TRBV28 . TGTGCCAGCAGTTTATATATTCCAGGGGGCACCGGGGAGCTGTTTTTT CASSLYIPGGTGELFF
. TRBJ1-2 TRBV27 few TGTGCCAGCAGTTTTGGCAGGGCTTACGGAGCTAACTATGGCTACACCTTC CASSFGRAYGANYGYTF
TRBD1 TRBJ1-4 TRBV18 . TGTGCCAGCTCGATCGGGACAGGGGCAACTAATGAAAAACTGTTTTTT CASSIGTGATNEKLFF
TRBD2 TRBJ2-2 TRBV5-4 . TGTGCCAGCAGCTTGGGCGGACTAGCGGGAGGGAGCACCGGGGAGCTGTTTTTT CASSLGGLAGGSTGELFF
. TRBJ2-7 TRBV7-9 . TGTGCCAGCAGGGGGCCAATTTTCTACGAGCAGTACTTC CASRGPIFYEQYF
. TRBJ2-7 TRBV5-6 once TGTGCCAGCAGCTTCGGGGTGTTCAACGAGCAGTACTTC CASSFGVFNEQYF
. TRBJ1-2 TRBV5-1 once TGCGCCAGCAGCCCAGAAGGGGATTTGGGCTATGGCTACACCTTC CASSPEGDLGYGYTF
TRBD1 TRBJ2-1 TRBV6-1 . TGTGCCAGCAGTCCTGACAGGGCTTGGTACAATGAGCAGTTCTTC CASSPDRAWYNEQFF
TRBD2 TRBJ2-3 TRBV9 once TGTGCCAGCAGCGTAGTCGGCGGGAGTTGGACAGATACGCAGTATTTT CASSVVGGSWTDTQYF
. TRBJ2-4 TRBV15 few TGTGCCACCAGCAGAGATGCGGGCAGCCTAGCCAAAAACATTCAGTACTTC CATSRDAGSLAKNIQYF
TRBD1 TRBJ2-3 TRBV6-6 . TGTGCCAGCGGTACCGGGACAGGGTCAACAGATACGCAGTATTTT CASGTGTGSTDTQYF
TRBD1 TRBJ2-5 TRBV7-9 . TGTGCCAGCAGCCGGACAGGAGTCACACAAGAGACCCAGTACTTC CASSRTGVTQETQYF
. TRBJ1-2 TRBV10-3 . TGTGCCATCAGTGAGTCTAAGGGGGACTATGGCTACACCTTC CAISESKGDYGYTF
. TRBJ2-7 TRBV21-1 . TGTGCCAGCAGCGGACGAAAGGGGAGGGAATACGAGCAGTACTTC CASSGRKGREYEQYF
TRBD1 TRBJ2-5 TRBV11-2 . TGTGCCAGCAGCCCGGGACAGGGGGCGGGGGAGACCCAGTACTTC CASSPGQGAGETQYF
. TRBJ2-4 TRBV7-8 once TGTGCCAGCAGCTATTGGGTAGGGGGTCTTGGGGACATTCAGTACTTC CASSYWVGGLGDIQYF
. TRBJ2-5 TRBV11-1 few TGTGCCAGCAGCTTGCAGATCCAAGAGACCCAGTACTTC CASSLQIQETQYF
. TRBJ1-2 TRBV4-1 few TGCGCCAGCAGCCAAGACTTCTTTGATGGCTACACCTTC CASSQDFFDGYTF
. TRBJ1-4 TRBV4-1 . TGCGCCAGCACCGCAGGGGTTCGGGGTGAAAAACTGTTTTTT CASTAGVRGEKLFF
TRBD1 TRBJ1-1 TRBV18 . TGTGCCAGCTCACTCCGGGACAGGGGGTTTGGCACTGAAGCTTTCTTT CASSLRDRGFGTEAFF
TRBD1 TRBJ1-4 TRBV30 few TGTGCCTGGGGGCCGTCTCGGACAGGGAATGAAAAACTGTTTTTT CAWGPSRTGNEKLFF
. TRBJ2-1 TRBV9 . TGTGCCAGCAGCGTAGCTAGTAATGAGCAGTTCTTC CASSVASNEQFF
. TRBJ1-4 TRBV27 few TGTGCCAGCAGTTCCCGGGAGAGAGGTGAAAAACTGTTTTTT CASSSRERGEKLFF
TRBD1 TRBJ2-7 TRBV2 . TGTGCCAGCAGTGGTGGGACAGGCGCCTTCGAGCAGTACTTC CASSGGTGAFEQYF
. TRBJ2-7 TRBV13 . TGTGCCAGCAGCTTTTTACAGGGTAACGAGCAGTACTTC CASSFLQGNEQYF
TRBD1 TRBJ1-1 TRBV4-2 few TGTGCCAGCAGCTTTCGTACAGGGGAGGCTGAAGCTTTCTTT CASSFRTGEAEAFF
TRBD1 TRBJ1-2 TRBV5-1 . TGCGCCAGCAGGTCGGACAGGGGACGGGAGGGCTACACCTTC CASRSDRGREGYTF
. TRBJ1-2 TRBV11-2 once TGTGCCAGCAGCTTAGACCCGAGCACTAACTATGGCTACACCTTC CASSLDPSTNYGYTF
TRBD2 TRBJ2-1 TRBV11-2 few TGTGCCAGCAGCTTACTAGCGGGCTCCTACAATGAGCAGTTCTTC CASSLLAGSYNEQFF
. TRBJ1-2 TRBV2 . TGTGCCAGCAGTGAAGCGCAGGGCAAGTTCTATGGCTACACCTTC CASSEAQGKFYGYTF
. TRBJ2-1 TRBV29-1 . TGCAGCGTTGAAGATCCTAATAGCTCCTACAATGAGCAGTTCTTC CSVEDPNSSYNEQFF